What follows are 26 T cell receptor beta chains derived from one specimen sequenced in a study of T cell responses to AZD1222 COVID-19 vaccine. Profiling relied on immunoSEQ multiplex PCR, and the TCRdb table lists in-frame clones only, not all of them. This table holds under 150,000 clones, around 85% found once. The source material was peripheral blood, sampled on day 0 of AZD1222 vaccination. These receptors were taken from an adult in good health.

The chain joins TRBV9 to TRBJ1-6; the match to TRBD1 covers 11 bases. Germline CDR1 reads SGDLS; CDR2 reads YYNGEE. V shed 3 bases, J shed 8 bases, and the junction held 4 bases outside the gene matches. There are 15 residues in the CDR3. This CDR3 is CASSGLGQGDSPLHF. CDR3 bases: TGTGCCAGCAGCGGATTGGGACAGGGGGATTCACCCCTCCACTTT.

This clone was seen a handful of times. V and J are TRBV5-1 and TRBJ1-1; possible D gene TRBD1, 5 bases. V dropped 4 bases and J dropped 5 bases, with 18 bases sitting between them. CDR3 length: 15 amino acids. Germline V lookup: CDR1 SGHRS, CDR2 YFSETQ. The CDR3 bases are TGCGCCAGCAGCCCCTTACAGTCGGGGCGGACTGAAGCTTTCTTT. Encoded protein: CASSPLQSGRTEAFF.

The rearrangement joins TRBV4-1 to TRBJ2-3; 9 nucleotides agree with TRBD2. Germline lookup yields CDR1 MGHRA and CDR2 YSYEKL. With V trimmed by 0 bases and J by 0 bases, 10 bases remained unmatched. This CDR3 has 19 residues. CDR3 in DNA: TGCGCCAGCAGCCAAGATGGGATAGCGGGGGCCTCTAGCACAGATACGCAGTATTTT. It is translated as CASSQDGIAGASSTDTQYF.

In DNA form, the CDR3 reads TGTGCCAGCAGCTTAACGGGAGAAGCTTTCTTT. It specifies CASSLTGEAFF. The V call is TRBV11-2, the J call TRBJ1-1; D gene unclear. The germline V gene encodes CDR1 SGHAT and CDR2 FQNNGV. CDR3 length: 11 amino acids. V lost 2 bases and J lost 8, with 6 bases in between.

The chain links TRBV15 to TRBJ1-5; D not resolved. Germline lookup yields CDR1 LNHNV and CDR2 YYDKDF (reference sequence). The V end lost 8 bases, the J end lost 0 bases, and 11 bases lay between the germline ends. The CDR3 covers 14 residues. The CDR3 nucleotides read TGTGCCACCGATCACATAATTAGCAATCAGCCCCAGCATTTT. The encoded protein is CATDHIISNQPQHF.

This chain joins TRBV12-5 and TRBJ2-1, with D perhaps TRBD1 or TRBD2 (6 bases each). V was cut by 4 bases and J by 2 bases, with 15 bases left in between. From germline, CDR1 is LGHNT and CDR2 FRNRAP. The length of the CDR3 is 16 residues. The CDR3 sequence is CASGWSTRGPYNEQFF. The CDR3 DNA reads TGTGCTAGTGGTTGGTCGACACGGGGGCCCTACAATGAGCAGTTCTTC.

The chain joins TRBV4-1 to TRBJ2-1; perhaps TRBD1 as D (7 bases). Trimming took off 0 bases at V and 1 base at J, with 16 bases between the two ends. Germline CDR1 MGHRA, CDR2 YSYEKL. This CDR3 comprises 18 residues. Written as DNA, the CDR3 is TGCGCCAGCAGCCAAGATCCCCTCCCAGGGGGGTCCTACAATGAGCAGTTCTTC. Protein: CASSQDPLPGGSYNEQFF.

The CDR3 loop reads CASRRGQDYGYTF. In nucleotides, the CDR3 is TGTGCCAGCCGCAGGGGGCAGGACTATGGCTACACCTTC. The chain is built from TRBV3-1 (or the pseudogene TRBV3-2) and TRBJ1-2; 8 nucleotides match TRBD1. V lost 8 bases to trimming and J lost 3 bases; unmatched junction nucleotides: 5. This CDR3 is built from 13 residues. Germline values: CDR1 LGHDT, CDR2 YNNKEL (reference sequence).

V gene TRBV7-9 combines with J gene TRBJ2-3; D perhaps matches TRBD1 (5 bases). This CDR3 is 13 amino acids long. The V end lost 4 bases, the J end lost 5 bases, and 10 bases lay between the germline ends. In germline, CDR1 is SEHNR, CDR2 FQNEAQ (reference sequence). CDR3 protein: CASSWTSVDTQYF. The CDR3 nucleotides are TGTGCCAGCAGCTGGACAAGCGTAGATACGCAGTATTTT.

The CDR3 bases are TGTGCCAGCTCACCAAAGGCAGGGATCTATGGCTACACCTTC. Residues: CASSPKAGIYGYTF. V and J are TRBV18 and TRBJ1-2; D is possibly TRBD1 (5 bases). This CDR3 has 14 residues. V was clipped by 2 bases and J by 4 bases, with 11 bases between them. Germline V gives CDR1 KGHSH, CDR2 LQKENI.

The chain carries TRBV29-1 and TRBJ1-1; 8 bases are shared with TRBD1. The CDR3 totals 11 residues. V shed 6 bases and J 4 bases; nucleotides not matched to a gene: 1. CDR1 is SQVTM, CDR2 ANQGSEA, per germline. The CDR3 DNA is TGCAGCGTCGACAGGGGCACTGAAGCTTTCTTT. Its protein is CSVDRGTEAFF.

The chain employs TRBV19 and TRBJ1-2; D unresolved. Germline-derived CDR1 and CDR2 are LNHDA and SQIVND (reference sequence). The ends were cut back, 3 bases at V and 5 bases at J, with 16 bases in the middle. The CDR3 contains 15 residues. The CDR3 DNA is TGTGCCAGTAGTATCCAGGCAGGCGGTCGGTATGGCTACACCTTC. Protein sequence: CASSIQAGGRYGYTF.

The rearrangement joins TRBV19 to TRBJ1-5, with D perhaps matching TRBD1 (5 bases). There are 14 residues in the CDR3. Germline loops: CDR1 LNHDA, CDR2 SQIVND (reference sequence). Trimming removed 2 bases at V and 7 bases at J, with 12 bases between. The CDR3 bases are TGTGCCAGTAGTATACTAGGGGTGAACCAGCCCCAGCATTTT. Protein sequence: CASSILGVNQPQHF.

This clone was seen more than once but under ten times. The V gene is TRBV6-1, the J gene TRBJ1-1; unclear D gene. The CDR3 runs 13 residues. V was clipped by 8 bases and J by 0 bases, with 10 bases between them. The germline V gene encodes CDR1 MNHNS and CDR2 SASEGT. Here the CDR3 reads CASGLGMNTEAFF. The CDR3 nucleotides are TGTGCCAGCGGCCTAGGGATGAACACTGAAGCTTTCTTT.

This sequence joins TRBV30 and TRBJ2-3; D may be TRBD1 or TRBD2 (5 bases each). V was shortened by 3 bases and J by 3 bases, with 22 bases between the two germline ends. The CDR3 covers 17 residues. CDR1 is GTSNPN and CDR2 is SVGIG in the germline V gene (reference sequence). In DNA, the CDR3 is TGTGCCTGGAGCCTTATGAGGGACCTGGGCGGGACAGATACGCAGTATTTT. Translation gives CAWSLMRDLGGTDTQYF.

This chain connects TRBV7-9 to TRBJ1-1; D may be TRBD1 (5 bases). Germline V gene sequence: CDR1 SEHNR, CDR2 FQNEAQ (reference sequence). V was shortened by 2 bases and J by 3 bases, with 13 bases between the two germline ends. The CDR3 is 15 residues long. The CDR3 sequence: CASSLRGLVDTEAFF. DNA of the CDR3: TGTGCCAGCAGCTTAAGGGGTTTGGTGGACACTGAAGCTTTCTTT.

This chain connects TRBV19 to TRBJ2-3; TRBD2 might be the D (5 bases). The CDR3 has 15 amino acids. Per the germline V gene, CDR1 is LNHDA and CDR2 is SQIVND (reference sequence). V shed 6 bases and J shed 3 bases, with 16 bases lying between them. The CDR3 region has the DNA TGTGCCAGTAGCCTCGATTTAGCGAGGACAGATACGCAGTATTTT. This encodes CASSLDLARTDTQYF.

J is TRBJ1-6 and V is TRBV2; no clear D gene. Germline CDR1 and CDR2: SNHLY and FYNNEI. This CDR3 has 16 residues. Trimming took 3 bases from V and 2 from J, leaving 11 bases between them. Written as DNA, the CDR3 is TGTGCCAGCAGTGATGCCGGAAGGACCTATAATTCACCCCTCCACTTT. Translated, it gives CASSDAGRTYNSPLHF.

This chain links TRBV10-3 with TRBJ1-6, with D possibly being TRBD1 (5 bases). Trimming removed 10 bases from V and 5 bases from J, with 15 bases in between. This CDR3 has 14 residues. Germline CDR1 reads ENHRY; CDR2 reads SYGVKD. The CDR3 DNA reads TGTGCCACCCGCGGGGGGTCGCATAATTCACCCCTCCACTTT. Residues: CATRGGSHNSPLHF.

The rearrangement joins TRBV11-2 to TRBJ2-3; D remains ambiguous. The CDR3 loop spans 13 amino acids. Deletions cut 6 bases from V and 11 bases from J, with 18 bases between. Germline V gives CDR1 SGHAT, CDR2 FQNNGV. The CDR3 loop reads CASRIEATWGQYF. The CDR3 nucleotides are TGTGCCAGCAGGATAGAGGCGACCTGGGGGCAGTATTTT.

Only a few counts were recorded for this clone. The chain has TRBV19 and TRBJ1-5, with D uncertain. CDR3 length: 11 residues. V gave up 5 bases and J gave up 9 bases, with 8 bases separating them. The germline V gene has CDR1 LNHDA and CDR2 SQIVND (reference sequence). The CDR3 here is CASSAWGPQHF. CDR3 bases: TGTGCCAGTAGTGCATGGGGGCCCCAGCATTTT.

The V and J genes are TRBV6-7 and TRBJ1-1, with D possibly being TRBD1 (5 bases). TRBV6-7 is placed among ORFs of uncertain function. The length of the CDR3 is 12 residues. V dropped 6 bases and J dropped 5 bases, with 10 bases sitting between them. The CDR3 DNA follows: TGTGCCAGCAGCCGATGGGGGACTGAAGCTTTCTTT. It codes for CASSRWGTEAFF.

The chain recombines TRBV27 with TRBJ1-5; D ambiguous. The length of the CDR3 is 14 residues. V was trimmed by 0 bases and J by 2 bases, leaving 5 bases between them. Germline V gene sequence: CDR1 MNHEY, CDR2 SMNVEV (reference sequence). DNA for the CDR3: TGTGCCAGCAGTTTATCGGAGGGCAATCAGCCCCAGCATTTT. Its translation: CASSLSEGNQPQHF.

The chain joins TRBV2 to TRBJ1-5; no firm D call. The CDR3 spans 15 residues. CDR1 and CDR2 from the germline V gene are SNHLY and FYNNEI. Trimming removed 1 base at V and 2 bases at J, with 9 bases between. The CDR3 is CASSEEGQGNQPQHF. In DNA, the CDR3 is TGTGCCAGCAGTGAAGAAGGCCAGGGCAATCAGCCCCAGCATTTT.

The rearrangement uses TRBV18 and TRBJ2-7, with TRBD2 identical over 9 bases. V dropped 3 bases and J dropped 6; count of bases not matched to a gene: 6. The CDR3 is 14 amino acids. CDR1 KGHSH and CDR2 LQKENI come from the germline V gene. The CDR3 sequence: CASSPGLAGGEQYF. The CDR3 nucleotides read TGTGCCAGCTCACCGGGACTAGCTGGAGGCGAGCAGTACTTC.

This clone turned up a few times. The chain employs TRBV2 and TRBJ1-2; D gene ambiguous. This CDR3 comprises 15 residues. Germline V gene data show CDR1 as SNHLY and CDR2 as FYNNEI. Trimming took off 3 bases at V and 0 bases at J, with 11 bases between the two ends. The CDR3 sequence: CASSDPPGANYGYTF. CDR3 DNA: TGTGCCAGCAGTGATCCTCCTGGCGCTAACTATGGCTACACCTTC. Full variable domain (outside the CDR3, taken from reference TRBV2 and TRBJ1-2): EPEVTQTPSHQVTQMGQEVILRCVPISNHLYFYWYRQILGQKVEFLVSFYNNEISEKSEIFDDQFSVERPDGSNFTLKIRSTKLEDSAMYFCASSDPPGANYGYTFGSGTRLTVV.